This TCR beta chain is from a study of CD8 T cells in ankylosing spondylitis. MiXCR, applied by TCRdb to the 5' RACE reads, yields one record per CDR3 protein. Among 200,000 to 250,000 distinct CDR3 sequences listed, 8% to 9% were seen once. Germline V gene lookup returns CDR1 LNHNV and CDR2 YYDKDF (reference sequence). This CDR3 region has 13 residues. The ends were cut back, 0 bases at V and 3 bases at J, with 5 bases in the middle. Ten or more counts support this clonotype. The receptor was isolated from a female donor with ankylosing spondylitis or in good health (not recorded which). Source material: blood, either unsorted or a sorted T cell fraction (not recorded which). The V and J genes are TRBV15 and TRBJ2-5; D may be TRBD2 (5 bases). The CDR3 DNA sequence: TGTGCCACCAGCAGAGACGGGGAAGAGACCCAGTACTTC. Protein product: CATSRDGEETQYF.